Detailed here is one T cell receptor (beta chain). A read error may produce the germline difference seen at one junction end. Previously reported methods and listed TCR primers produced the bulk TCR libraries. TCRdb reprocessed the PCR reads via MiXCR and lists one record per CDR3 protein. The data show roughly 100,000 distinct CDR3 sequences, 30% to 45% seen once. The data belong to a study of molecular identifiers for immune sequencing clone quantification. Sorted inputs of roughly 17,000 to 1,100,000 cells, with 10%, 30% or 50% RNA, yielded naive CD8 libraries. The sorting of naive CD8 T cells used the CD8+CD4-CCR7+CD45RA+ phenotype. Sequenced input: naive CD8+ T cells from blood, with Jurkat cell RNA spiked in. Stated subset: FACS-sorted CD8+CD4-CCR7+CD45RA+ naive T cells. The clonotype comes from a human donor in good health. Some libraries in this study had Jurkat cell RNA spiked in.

The CDR3 DNA sequence: TGTGCCAGCAGCTCCCCCTCCCCCTACTACCTGGTGAATGAGCAGTCCTTC. It yields the protein CASSSPSPYYLVNEQSF. The V gene is TRBV11-2, the J gene TRBJ2-1; D unresolved. This CDR3 has 17 amino acids. Germline V gives CDR1 SGHAT, CDR2 FQNNGV. Using reference TRBV11-2 and TRBJ2-1 for the parts outside the CDR3, the full variable domain is EAGVAQSPRYKIIEKRQSVAFWCNPISGHATLYWYQQILGQGPKLLIQFQNNGVVDDSQLPKDRFSAERLKGVDSTLKIQPAKLEDSAVYLCASSSPSPYYLVNEQSFGPGTRLTVL.